This is a list of T cell receptor beta chains from one sample in a study of T cell changes during pregnancy in multiple sclerosis. Assay used: immunoSEQ multiplex PCR; TCRdb lists only in-frame clones, some missing. The sample lists tens of thousands of clones; 92% were seen once. Specimen: peripheral blood, collected before pregnancy. The receptors shown here come from a female donor with multiple sclerosis, enrolled in a pregnancy study. Both conserved end residues are part of each CDR3. Each record gives: J gene, D gene, V gene, clone size, CDR3 DNA, CDR3 protein. A D gene is named only where the DNA matches it firmly. Clone size is stated in some rows and not others, as once, few, many or a class when expanded.

J gene: TRBJ2-5
D gene: .
V gene: TRBV6-5
clone size: .
CDR3 DNA: TGTGCCAGCCGACGGGTCGGAAAAGAGACCCAGTACTTC
CDR3 protein: CASRRVGKETQYF

J gene: TRBJ2-5
D gene: TRBD1
V gene: TRBV30
clone size: .
CDR3 DNA: TGTGCCTGGAGTACACGGACAGGGGGCCGCGAGACCCAGTACTTC
CDR3 protein: CAWSTRTGGRETQYF

J gene: TRBJ2-7
D gene: .
V gene: TRBV4-1
clone size: .
CDR3 DNA: TGCGCCAGCAGCCATCCCGGGACTCACCTCCCCCACGAGCAGTACTTC
CDR3 protein: CASSHPGTHLPHEQYF

J gene: TRBJ2-1
D gene: .
V gene: TRBV19
clone size: .
CDR3 DNA: TGTGCCAGTAGTACCCCTGGAGGGACGTACAATGAGCAGTTCTTC
CDR3 protein: CASSTPGGTYNEQFF

J gene: TRBJ1-5
D gene: .
V gene: TRBV28
clone size: .
CDR3 DNA: TGTGCCAGCAGGATAACAGAGGCGGGTCAGCCCCAGCATTTT
CDR3 protein: CASRITEAGQPQHF

J gene: TRBJ2-1
D gene: TRBD1
V gene: TRBV11-2
clone size: .
CDR3 DNA: TGTGCCAGCAGCTTGACAGGGACCTACAATGAGCAGTTCTTC
CDR3 protein: CASSLTGTYNEQFF

J gene: TRBJ1-2
D gene: TRBD1
V gene: TRBV7-9
clone size: .
CDR3 DNA: TGTGCCAGCAGCGGACAGGTCTCCTCTGGCTACACCTTC
CDR3 protein: CASSGQVSSGYTF

J gene: TRBJ1-1
D gene: .
V gene: TRBV7-2
clone size: .
CDR3 DNA: TGTGCCAGCAGCCAGACAGCAATGAACACTGAAGCTTTCTTT
CDR3 protein: CASSQTAMNTEAFF

J gene: TRBJ2-7
D gene: TRBD1
V gene: TRBV7-2
clone size: .
CDR3 DNA: TGTGCCAGCAGCTACGACAGGGGTTCCTACGAGCAGTACTTC
CDR3 protein: CASSYDRGSYEQYF

J gene: TRBJ2-2
D gene: .
V gene: TRBV7-9
clone size: .
CDR3 DNA: TGTGCCAGCAGATCTCCGACAGCGAACACCGGGGAGCTGTTTTTT
CDR3 protein: CASRSPTANTGELFF

J gene: TRBJ1-6
D gene: .
V gene: TRBV19
clone size: .
CDR3 DNA: TGTGCCAGTAGTATGACCCCCGCGGGAGCGGGTAATTCACCCCTCCACTTT
CDR3 protein: CASSMTPAGAGNSPLHF

J gene: TRBJ1-1
D gene: TRBD1
V gene: TRBV18
clone size: .
CDR3 DNA: TGTGCCAGCTCACCTCGAATCGGACAGGAAAATGAAGCTTTCTTT
CDR3 protein: CASSPRIGQENEAFF

J gene: TRBJ2-3
D gene: TRBD2
V gene: TRBV27
clone size: .
CDR3 DNA: TGTGCCAGCAGTTTCTTCCTAGCGGGAGGGACAGATACGCAGTATTTT
CDR3 protein: CASSFFLAGGTDTQYF

J gene: TRBJ1-2
D gene: TRBD1
V gene: TRBV28
clone size: .
CDR3 DNA: TGTGCCAGCAGTTTTCCCCGGACAGGGACTTACTATGGCTACACCTTC
CDR3 protein: CASSFPRTGTYYGYTF

J gene: TRBJ1-2
D gene: TRBD1
V gene: TRBV5-6
clone size: .
CDR3 DNA: TGTGCCAGCAGCTTGGGGGGTTTGACAGGGACTAACTATGGCTACACCTTC
CDR3 protein: CASSLGGLTGTNYGYTF

J gene: TRBJ2-3
D gene: .
V gene: TRBV7-6
clone size: .
CDR3 DNA: TGTGCCAGCAGCATGCCAACTAGCACAGATACGCAGTATTTT
CDR3 protein: CASSMPTSTDTQYF

J gene: TRBJ2-7
D gene: TRBD1
V gene: TRBV11-2
clone size: .
CDR3 DNA: TGTGCCAGCAGCCTTCACGACAGGGACGAGCAGTACTTC
CDR3 protein: CASSLHDRDEQYF

J gene: TRBJ2-2
D gene: .
V gene: TRBV2
clone size: .
CDR3 DNA: TGTGCCAGCCGGGCGGGGGCACTAGTTTCCCCCGGGGAGCTGTTTTTT
CDR3 protein: CASRAGALVSPGELFF

J gene: TRBJ2-1
D gene: TRBD2
V gene: TRBV12-5
clone size: .
CDR3 DNA: TGTGCTAGTGGCAATAGCGGGTACAATGAGCAGTTCTTC
CDR3 protein: CASGNSGYNEQFF

J gene: TRBJ2-3
D gene: .
V gene: TRBV5-1
clone size: .
CDR3 DNA: TGCGCCAGCAGCTACGGCCTACCAGACCGGCCTAGGGCGGGCCTCACAGATACGCAGTATTTT
CDR3 protein: CASSYGLPDRPRAGLTDTQYF

J gene: TRBJ2-5
D gene: TRBD2
V gene: TRBV4-2
clone size: .
CDR3 DNA: TGTGCCAGCAGCCAAGATTCCCCTAGCGGGAGGCCTCAAGAGACCCAGTACTTC
CDR3 protein: CASSQDSPSGRPQETQYF

J gene: TRBJ1-1
D gene: .
V gene: TRBV6-5
clone size: few
CDR3 DNA: TGTGCCAGCAGTTACGGGTACTCTGGAGCTGAAGCTTTCTTT
CDR3 protein: CASSYGYSGAEAFF

J gene: TRBJ2-7
D gene: TRBD2
V gene: TRBV19
clone size: .
CDR3 DNA: TGTGCCAGTAGTAGTGTGGCGGGAGGTCCTCTCGAGCAGTACTTC
CDR3 protein: CASSSVAGGPLEQYF

J gene: TRBJ2-3
D gene: TRBD1
V gene: TRBV30
clone size: .
CDR3 DNA: TGTGCCTGGAGTTACGGGACAGGTGCGACAGATACGCAGTATTTT
CDR3 protein: CAWSYGTGATDTQYF

J gene: TRBJ1-2
D gene: .
V gene: TRBV28
clone size: .
CDR3 DNA: TGTGCCAGCAGTTTTGCGGGGGAGGATGGCTACACCTTC
CDR3 protein: CASSFAGEDGYTF

J gene: TRBJ2-7
D gene: .
V gene: TRBV5-1
clone size: .
CDR3 DNA: TGCGCCAGCAGCTTGGATGGAGGGAACTACGAGCAGTACTTC
CDR3 protein: CASSLDGGNYEQYF

J gene: TRBJ1-1
D gene: .
V gene: TRBV5-6
clone size: .
CDR3 DNA: TGTGCCAGCAGCTATGTTGACAGACGGAACACTGAAGCTTTCTTT
CDR3 protein: CASSYVDRRNTEAFF

J gene: TRBJ1-2
D gene: TRBD1
V gene: TRBV29-1
clone size: .
CDR3 DNA: TGCAGCGGGGGGATGGCAGGGGGAGCCTCTAGCTATGGCTACACCTTC
CDR3 protein: CSGGMAGGASSYGYTF

J gene: TRBJ2-5
D gene: .
V gene: TRBV7-2
clone size: .
CDR3 DNA: TGTGCCAGCAGCTTAGTTCGGCGGCCCGAAGAGACCCAGTACTTC
CDR3 protein: CASSLVRRPEETQYF

J gene: TRBJ1-1
D gene: .
V gene: TRBV28
clone size: .
CDR3 DNA: TGTGCCAGCAGTTTGGGGGCACAGCCTGGGGCTTTCTTT
CDR3 protein: CASSLGAQPGAFF

J gene: TRBJ1-1
D gene: .
V gene: TRBV9
clone size: .
CDR3 DNA: TGTGCCAGCAGCGTAGACCCGCGTGGCACTGAAGCTTTCTTT
CDR3 protein: CASSVDPRGTEAFF

J gene: TRBJ1-2
D gene: .
V gene: TRBV28
clone size: .
CDR3 DNA: TGTGCCAGCAGTTTATTAGGTACAGATCGAGGCTACACCTTC
CDR3 protein: CASSLLGTDRGYTF

J gene: TRBJ2-3
D gene: TRBD2
V gene: TRBV29-1
clone size: .
CDR3 DNA: TGCAGCGTTGGTGCTAGCGGGAGTCGGTATTTT
CDR3 protein: CSVGASGSRYF

J gene: TRBJ2-1
D gene: .
V gene: TRBV7-6
clone size: .
CDR3 DNA: TGTGCCAGCAGCTTCCGCGGTCATGAGCAGTTCTTC
CDR3 protein: CASSFRGHEQFF

J gene: TRBJ2-3
D gene: .
V gene: TRBV6-5
clone size: .
CDR3 DNA: TGTGCCAGCAGTTACTCCTCTAGTACAGATACGCAGTATTTT
CDR3 protein: CASSYSSSTDTQYF

J gene: TRBJ1-2
D gene: .
V gene: TRBV6-5
clone size: .
CDR3 DNA: TGTGCCAGCAGGCAGGGGTTTGGCTACACCTTC
CDR3 protein: CASRQGFGYTF

J gene: TRBJ1-5
D gene: .
V gene: TRBV28
clone size: .
CDR3 DNA: TGTGCCAGCCACTACAATACAGGCCTAGGCAATCAGCCCCAGCATTTT
CDR3 protein: CASHYNTGLGNQPQHF

J gene: TRBJ1-1
D gene: .
V gene: TRBV19
clone size: .
CDR3 DNA: TGTGCCAGTAACAGGGCAGACACTGAAGCTTTCTTT
CDR3 protein: CASNRADTEAFF

J gene: TRBJ1-5
D gene: .
V gene: TRBV27
clone size: once
CDR3 DNA: TGTGCCAGCAGGCTTCTAAGCAATCAGCCCCAGCATTTT
CDR3 protein: CASRLLSNQPQHF

J gene: TRBJ1-5
D gene: TRBD1
V gene: TRBV19
clone size: .
CDR3 DNA: TGTGCCAGTAGTATAGCCGGGACAGGGTACAATCAGCCCCAGCATTTT
CDR3 protein: CASSIAGTGYNQPQHF

J gene: TRBJ2-7
D gene: TRBD1
V gene: TRBV28
clone size: .
CDR3 DNA: TGTGCCAGCAGTGGGACAGGGAAACACGAGCAGTACTTC
CDR3 protein: CASSGTGKHEQYF

J gene: TRBJ2-1
D gene: .
V gene: TRBV9
clone size: .
CDR3 DNA: TGTGCCAGCAGCGTAGAATCCAGGGTCAATGAGCAGTTCTTC
CDR3 protein: CASSVESRVNEQFF

J gene: TRBJ2-2
D gene: TRBD1
V gene: TRBV6-5
clone size: .
CDR3 DNA: TGTGCCAGCAGTCACTACAGGGGGGCGACCGGGGAGCTGTTTTTT
CDR3 protein: CASSHYRGATGELFF

J gene: TRBJ1-2
D gene: .
V gene: TRBV30
clone size: .
CDR3 DNA: TGTGCCTGGAGTGTTATTACAGGGCCCTATGGCTACACCTTC
CDR3 protein: CAWSVITGPYGYTF

J gene: TRBJ2-6
D gene: .
V gene: TRBV6-1
clone size: .
CDR3 DNA: TGTGCCAGCAGTGAATATAGACAGGCCAACGTCCTGACTTTC
CDR3 protein: CASSEYRQANVLTF

J gene: TRBJ1-2
D gene: TRBD1
V gene: TRBV28
clone size: .
CDR3 DNA: TGTGCCAGCAGTCCCTCTGGACAGGTTCGAGGCTACACCTTC
CDR3 protein: CASSPSGQVRGYTF

J gene: TRBJ2-7
D gene: TRBD2
V gene: TRBV2
clone size: once
CDR3 DNA: TGTGCCAGCAGTGAGACTAGCGGGATGGTTGGCGAGCAGTACTTC
CDR3 protein: CASSETSGMVGEQYF

J gene: TRBJ2-5
D gene: .
V gene: TRBV28
clone size: .
CDR3 DNA: TGTGCCAGCAGTTTATGGGGGGCACAAGAGACCCAGTACTTC
CDR3 protein: CASSLWGAQETQYF

J gene: TRBJ2-2
D gene: .
V gene: TRBV7-9
clone size: .
CDR3 DNA: TGTGCCAGCAGTCCTAGCTGGGAAGGAGGGGAGCTGTTTTTT
CDR3 protein: CASSPSWEGGELFF

J gene: TRBJ2-5
D gene: TRBD1
V gene: TRBV2
clone size: .
CDR3 DNA: TGTGCCAGCAGCCGGGACAGTGGATACCAAGAGACCCAGTACTTC
CDR3 protein: CASSRDSGYQETQYF

J gene: TRBJ2-1
D gene: TRBD1
V gene: TRBV28
clone size: .
CDR3 DNA: TGTGCCAGCAGAAATCCAGGGGGCGCGGAAAACAATGAGCAGTTCTTC
CDR3 protein: CASRNPGGAENNEQFF

J gene: TRBJ2-1
D gene: TRBD2
V gene: TRBV6-5
clone size: .
CDR3 DNA: TGTGCCAGCACAGTACGAGCGGGAGCAGATGAGCAGTTCTTC
CDR3 protein: CASTVRAGADEQFF

J gene: TRBJ2-7
D gene: .
V gene: TRBV18
clone size: .
CDR3 DNA: TGTGCCAGCTTCACCAATGTGGGAGGGACAAGCTACGAGCAGTACTTC
CDR3 protein: CASFTNVGGTSYEQYF

J gene: TRBJ1-5
D gene: .
V gene: TRBV18
clone size: .
CDR3 DNA: TGTGCCAGCTCACCAAACAGGAAGGGCCAGCCCCAGCATTTT
CDR3 protein: CASSPNRKGQPQHF

J gene: TRBJ2-2
D gene: .
V gene: TRBV2
clone size: .
CDR3 DNA: TGTGCCAGCAGTGCGGCGGTGGGGGCAACCGGGGAGCTGTTTTTT
CDR3 protein: CASSAAVGATGELFF

J gene: TRBJ1-5
D gene: TRBD1
V gene: TRBV30
clone size: .
CDR3 DNA: TGTGCCTGGAGTGTCGCGGGACAGGGGAATTTTTGGGATCAGCCCCAGCATTTT
CDR3 protein: CAWSVAGQGNFWDQPQHF

J gene: TRBJ1-2
D gene: TRBD1
V gene: TRBV5-1
clone size: once
CDR3 DNA: TGCGCCAGCAGCTTTCGGGACAGGGATTTTGGCTACACCTTC
CDR3 protein: CASSFRDRDFGYTF

J gene: TRBJ2-7
D gene: TRBD2
V gene: TRBV7-2
clone size: .
CDR3 DNA: TGTGCCAGCAGCCCAGAGGCCCTTAAACTAGCGGGAAACTACGAGCAGTACTTC
CDR3 protein: CASSPEALKLAGNYEQYF

J gene: TRBJ1-1
D gene: TRBD1
V gene: TRBV29-1
clone size: few
CDR3 DNA: TGCAGCGTCCGACAGGGGACTGAAGCTTTCTTT
CDR3 protein: CSVRQGTEAFF